This T cell receptor (beta chain) was obtained from a study of cytomegalovirus exposure and HLA in healthy donors. The V end lost 1 base, the J end lost 7 bases, and 16 bases lay between the germline ends. The germline CDR1 and CDR2 sequences are MGHRA and YSYEKL. The CDR3 runs to 16 residues. PCR primers comprised 60 Vbeta and 13 Jbeta primers. Only in-frame clones appear in the TCRdb table, and some are missing; sequencing was by immunoSEQ multiplex PCR. Here the sample table reports some 110,000 clones. The receptor's source is a man aged 25 to 40 in good health and CMV-seronegative. The J gene is TRBJ1-4, the V gene TRBV4-1, with D maybe TRBD1 (6 bases). Sequencing used PBMCs. CDR3 in amino acids: CASSQAYPRGGEKLFF. CDR3 sequence (DNA): TGCGCCAGCAGCCAAGCTTACCCCCGAGGGGGTGAAAAACTGTTTTTT.